This T cell receptor beta chain was captured in a study of PD-1 blockade in mismatch repair-deficient tumors. Whole-study findings and limits: Tumor-resident clones, often undetectable pretreatment in blood, expanded then contracted after pembrolizumab.

With 2 bases removed from V and 5 bases from J, the gap between germline ends came to 19 bases. CDR1 SGHNT and CDR2 YYREEE come from the germline V gene (reference sequence). The CDR3 extends over 16 amino acids. Measured with immunoSEQ multiplex PCR; TCRdb has only the in-frame clones, and not every one. The sample includes roughly 130,000 clones, about nine tenths of them seen just once. This clone was recorded once. Its antigen is currently unknown. Every patient had mismatch repair deficiency by PCR or immunohistochemistry. The sequencing used peripheral blood, collected about 17 months after starting pembrolizumab. The rearrangement joins TRBV5-4 to TRBJ2-5; D possibly corresponds to TRBD1 (5 bases). The TCR sequence derives from an adult with mismatch repair-deficient cancer. The CDR3 loop is CASSFQQTRTIETQYF. The DNA of the CDR3 is TGTGCCAGCAGCTTTCAACAGACCCGGACAATCGAGACCCAGTACTTC. Filled out from reference TRBV5-4 and TRBJ2-5, the complete variable domain reads ETGVTQSPTHLIKTRGQQVTLRCSSQSGHNTVSWYQQALGQGPQFIFQYYREEENGRGNFPPRFSGLQFPNYSSELNVNALELDDSALYLCASSFQQTRTIETQYFGPGTRLLVL.